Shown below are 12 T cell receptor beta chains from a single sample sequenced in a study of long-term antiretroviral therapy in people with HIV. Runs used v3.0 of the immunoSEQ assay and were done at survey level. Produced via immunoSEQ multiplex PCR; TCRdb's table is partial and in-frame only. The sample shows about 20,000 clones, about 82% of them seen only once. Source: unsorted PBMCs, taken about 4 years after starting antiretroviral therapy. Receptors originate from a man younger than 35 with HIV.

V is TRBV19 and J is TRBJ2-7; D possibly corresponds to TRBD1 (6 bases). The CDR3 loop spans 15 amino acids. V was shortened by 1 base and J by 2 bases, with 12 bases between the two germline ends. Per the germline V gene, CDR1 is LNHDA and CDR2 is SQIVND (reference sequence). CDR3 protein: CASSIGDTYPYEQYF. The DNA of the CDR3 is TGTGCCAGTAGTATAGGGGACACTTACCCCTACGAGCAGTACTTC.

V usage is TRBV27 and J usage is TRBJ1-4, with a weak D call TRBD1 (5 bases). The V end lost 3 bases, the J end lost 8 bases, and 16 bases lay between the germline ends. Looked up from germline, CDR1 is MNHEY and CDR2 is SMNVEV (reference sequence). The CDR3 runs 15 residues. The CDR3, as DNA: TGTGCCAGCAGTTTGGGCGGGGGAATGAACGAAAAACTGTTTTTT. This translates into CASSLGGGMNEKLFF. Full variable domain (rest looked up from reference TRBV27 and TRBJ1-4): EAQVTQNPRYLITVTGKKLTVTCSQNMNHEYMSWYRQDPGLGLRQIYYSMNVEVTDKGDVPEGYKVSRKEKRNFPLILESPSPNQTSLYFCASSLGGGMNEKLFFGSGTQLSVL.

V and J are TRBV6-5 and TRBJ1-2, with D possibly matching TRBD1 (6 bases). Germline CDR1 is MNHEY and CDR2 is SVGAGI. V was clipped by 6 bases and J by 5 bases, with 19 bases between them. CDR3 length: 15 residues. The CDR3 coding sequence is TGTGCCAGCAGGAGACCATGGACAGACATATATGGCTACACCTTC. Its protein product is CASRRPWTDIYGYTF.

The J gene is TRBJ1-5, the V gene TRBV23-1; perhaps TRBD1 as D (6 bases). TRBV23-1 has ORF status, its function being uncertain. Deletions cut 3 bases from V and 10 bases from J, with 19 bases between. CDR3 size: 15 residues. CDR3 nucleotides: TGCGCCAGCAGTCAGGCGCGACAGGCGGGTACTCCCCAGCATTTT. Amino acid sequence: CASSQARQAGTPQHF.

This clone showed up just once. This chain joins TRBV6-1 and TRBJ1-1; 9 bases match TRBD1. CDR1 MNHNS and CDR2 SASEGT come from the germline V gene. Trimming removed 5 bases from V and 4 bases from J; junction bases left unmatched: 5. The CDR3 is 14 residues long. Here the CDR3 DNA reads TGTGCCAGCAGTTTACAGGGGGCGACCACTGAAGCTTTCTTT. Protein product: CASSLQGATTEAFF.

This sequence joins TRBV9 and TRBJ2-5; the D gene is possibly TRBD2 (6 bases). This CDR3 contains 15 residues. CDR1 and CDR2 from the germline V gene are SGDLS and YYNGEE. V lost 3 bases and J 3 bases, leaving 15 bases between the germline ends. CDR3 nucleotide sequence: TGTGCCAGCAGCGATCACCCGGGAGCAAAAGAGACCCAGTACTTC. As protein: CASSDHPGAKETQYF. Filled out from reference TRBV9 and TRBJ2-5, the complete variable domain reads DSGVTQTPKHLITATGQRVTLRCSPRSGDLSVYWYQQSLDQGLQFLIQYYNGEERAKGNILERFSAQQFPDLHSELNLSSLELGDSALYFCASSDHPGAKETQYFGPGTRLLVL.

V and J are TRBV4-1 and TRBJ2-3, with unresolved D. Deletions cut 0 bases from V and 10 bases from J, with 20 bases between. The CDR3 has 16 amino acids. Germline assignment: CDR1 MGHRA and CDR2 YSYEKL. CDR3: CASSQDRGPSFGAQYF. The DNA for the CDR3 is TGCGCCAGCAGCCAAGATCGAGGACCATCATTCGGTGCGCAGTATTTT.

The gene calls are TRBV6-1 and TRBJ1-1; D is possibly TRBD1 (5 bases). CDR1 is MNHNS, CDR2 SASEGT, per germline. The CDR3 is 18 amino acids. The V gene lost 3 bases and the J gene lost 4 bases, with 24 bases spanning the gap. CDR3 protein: CASSDTFGGRMRGTEAFF. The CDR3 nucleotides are TGTGCCAGCAGTGACACCTTCGGGGGGAGGATGAGGGGCACTGAAGCTTTCTTT.

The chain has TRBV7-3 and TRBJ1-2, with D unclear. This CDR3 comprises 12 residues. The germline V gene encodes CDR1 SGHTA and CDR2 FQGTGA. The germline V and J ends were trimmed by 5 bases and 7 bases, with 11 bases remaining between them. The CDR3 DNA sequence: TGTGCCAGCAGCGCGGGAGCTTCTGGCTACACCTTC. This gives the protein CASSAGASGYTF.

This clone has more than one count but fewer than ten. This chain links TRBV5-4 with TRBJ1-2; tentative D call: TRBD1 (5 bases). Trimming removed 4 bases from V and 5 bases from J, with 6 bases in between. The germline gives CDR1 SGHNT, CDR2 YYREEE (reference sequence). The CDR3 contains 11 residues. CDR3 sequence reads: CASSPGYGYTF. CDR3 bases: TGTGCCAGCAGCCCAGGGTATGGCTACACCTTC.

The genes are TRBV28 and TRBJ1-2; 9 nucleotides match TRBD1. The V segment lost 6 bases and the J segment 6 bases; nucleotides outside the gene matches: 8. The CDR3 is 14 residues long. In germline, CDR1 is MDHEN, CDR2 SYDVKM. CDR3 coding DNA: TGTGCCAGCAGCATCGCCGGGACAGGGAATGGCTACACCTTC. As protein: CASSIAGTGNGYTF.

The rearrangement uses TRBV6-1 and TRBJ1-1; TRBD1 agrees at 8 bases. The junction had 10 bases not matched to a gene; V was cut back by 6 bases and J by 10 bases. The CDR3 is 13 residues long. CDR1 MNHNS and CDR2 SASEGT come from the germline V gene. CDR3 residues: CASRMDRVGAAFF. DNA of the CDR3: TGTGCCAGCAGAATGGACAGGGTAGGGGCAGCTTTCTTT.